The clone carrying this T cell receptor (beta chain) was counted a few times. The CDR3 sequence is 13 residues long. V lost 3 bases, J lost 6 bases, and 2 bases stayed unmatched. The V gene's germline CDR1 is KGHSH and CDR2 LQKENI. This specimen belongs to a study of blood T cell repertoires in COVID-19. Some clones are missing from TCRdb's copy, which holds only in-frame ones; the method was immunoSEQ multiplex PCR. The data contain around 120,000 clones, roughly 80% of them singletons. The rearrangement links TRBV18 to TRBJ1-2, with 9 bases identical to TRBD1. The sequencing input was peripheral blood. This clonotype originated in a human donor in a cohort sampled during active COVID-19. The CDR3 DNA reads TGTGCCAGCTCACCTAGGACAGGGGATGGCTACACCTTC. This encodes CASSPRTGDGYTF.